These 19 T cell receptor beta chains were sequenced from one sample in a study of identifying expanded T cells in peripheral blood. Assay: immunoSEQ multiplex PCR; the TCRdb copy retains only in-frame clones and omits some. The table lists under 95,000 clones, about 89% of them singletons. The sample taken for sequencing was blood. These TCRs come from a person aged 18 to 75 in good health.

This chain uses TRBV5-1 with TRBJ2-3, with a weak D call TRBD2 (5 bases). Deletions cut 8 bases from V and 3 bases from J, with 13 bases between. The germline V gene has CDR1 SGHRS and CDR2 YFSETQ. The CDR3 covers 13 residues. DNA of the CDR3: TGCGCCAGGAGGGTAAGCGATACAGATACGCAGTATTTT. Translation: CARRVSDTDTQYF.

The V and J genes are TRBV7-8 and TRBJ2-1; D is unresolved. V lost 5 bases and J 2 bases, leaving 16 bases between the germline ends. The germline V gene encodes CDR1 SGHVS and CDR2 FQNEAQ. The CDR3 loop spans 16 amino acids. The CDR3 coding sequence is TGTGCCAGCAGCCTACTCCGCATTGGAGCCTACAATGAGCAGTTCTTC. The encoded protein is CASSLLRIGAYNEQFF.

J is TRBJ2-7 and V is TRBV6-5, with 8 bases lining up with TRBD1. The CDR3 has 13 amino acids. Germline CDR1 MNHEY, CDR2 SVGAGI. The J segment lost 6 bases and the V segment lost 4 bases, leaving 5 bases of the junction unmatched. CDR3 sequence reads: CASSWGRGREQYF. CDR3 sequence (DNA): TGTGCCAGCAGTTGGGGCAGGGGGCGCGAGCAGTACTTC.

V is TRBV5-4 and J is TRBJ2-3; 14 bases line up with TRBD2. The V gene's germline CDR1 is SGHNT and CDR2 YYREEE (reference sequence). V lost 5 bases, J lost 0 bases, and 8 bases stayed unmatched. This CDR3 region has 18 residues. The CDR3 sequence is CASRFGLAGGTSTDTQYF. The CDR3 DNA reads TGTGCCAGCAGGTTCGGACTAGCGGGGGGTACTAGCACAGATACGCAGTATTTT.

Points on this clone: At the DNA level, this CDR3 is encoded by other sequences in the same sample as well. CDR3 sequence: CASSIGTGQETQYF. CDR3 DNA sequence: TGTGCCAGTAGTATAGGAACAGGGCAAGAGACCCAGTACTTC. The V and J genes are TRBV19 and TRBJ2-5, with D possibly TRBD1 on 6 matching bases. V was pared by 1 base and J by 2 bases, with 8 bases between. The CDR3 is 14 residues long. The germline CDR1 and CDR2 sequences are LNHDA and SQIVND (reference sequence).

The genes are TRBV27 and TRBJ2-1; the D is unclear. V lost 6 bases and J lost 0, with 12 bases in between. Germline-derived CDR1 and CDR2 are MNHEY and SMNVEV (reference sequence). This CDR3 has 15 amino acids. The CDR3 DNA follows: TGTGCCAGCAGCAAACAGTACAGCTCCTACAATGAGCAGTTCTTC. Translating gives CASSKQYSSYNEQFF.

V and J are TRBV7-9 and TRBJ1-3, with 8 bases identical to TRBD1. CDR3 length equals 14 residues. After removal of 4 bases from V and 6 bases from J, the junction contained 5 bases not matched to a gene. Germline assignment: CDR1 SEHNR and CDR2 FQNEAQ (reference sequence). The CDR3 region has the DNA TGTGCCAGCAGCTCCTCAGGGGGCTCAAACACCATATATTTT. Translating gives CASSSSGGSNTIYF.

The CDR3 DNA sequence: TGTGCCAGCACGGGACTAGCGACTCAAGAGACCCAGTACTTC. This encodes CASTGLATQETQYF. V usage is TRBV25-1 and J usage is TRBJ2-5, with 10 bases identical to TRBD2. The CDR3 has 14 amino acids. Germline loops: CDR1 MGHDK, CDR2 SYGVNS. V lost 7 bases, J lost 2 bases, and 4 bases stayed unmatched.

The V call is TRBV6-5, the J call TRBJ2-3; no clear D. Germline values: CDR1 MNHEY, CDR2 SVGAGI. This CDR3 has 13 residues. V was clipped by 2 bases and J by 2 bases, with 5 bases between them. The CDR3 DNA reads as TGTGCCAGCAGTTACGACCTCACAGATACGCAGTATTTT. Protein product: CASSYDLTDTQYF.

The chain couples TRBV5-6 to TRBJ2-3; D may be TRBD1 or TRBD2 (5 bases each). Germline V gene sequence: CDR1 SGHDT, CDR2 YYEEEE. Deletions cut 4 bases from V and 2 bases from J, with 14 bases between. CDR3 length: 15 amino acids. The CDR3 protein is CASSTEVGVTDTQYF. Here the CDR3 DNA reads TGTGCCAGCAGCACAGAAGTGGGGGTCACAGATACGCAGTATTTT.

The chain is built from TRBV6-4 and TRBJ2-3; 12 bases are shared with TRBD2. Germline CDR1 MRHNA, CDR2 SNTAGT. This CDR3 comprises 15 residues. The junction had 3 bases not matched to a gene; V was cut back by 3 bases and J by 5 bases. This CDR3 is CASSETSGGVDTQYF. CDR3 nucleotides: TGTGCCAGCAGTGAGACTAGCGGGGGAGTAGATACGCAGTATTTT.

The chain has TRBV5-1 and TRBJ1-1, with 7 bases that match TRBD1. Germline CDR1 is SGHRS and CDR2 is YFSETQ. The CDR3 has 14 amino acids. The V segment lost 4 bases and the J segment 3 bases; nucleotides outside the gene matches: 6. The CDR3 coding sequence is TGCGCCAGCAGCGCAAGACAGGGCTACACTGAAGCTTTCTTT. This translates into CASSARQGYTEAFF.

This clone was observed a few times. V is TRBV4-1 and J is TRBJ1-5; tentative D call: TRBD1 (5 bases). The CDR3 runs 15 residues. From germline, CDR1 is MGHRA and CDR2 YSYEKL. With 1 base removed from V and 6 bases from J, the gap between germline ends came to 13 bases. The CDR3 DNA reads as TGCGCCAGCAGCCAAGGTGAGGGACCTGCTCAGCCCCAGCATTTT. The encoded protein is CASSQGEGPAQPQHF.

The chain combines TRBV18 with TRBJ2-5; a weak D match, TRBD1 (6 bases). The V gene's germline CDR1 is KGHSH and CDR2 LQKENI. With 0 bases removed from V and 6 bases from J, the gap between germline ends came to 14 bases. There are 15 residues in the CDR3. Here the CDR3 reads CASSPPDRLVKTQYF. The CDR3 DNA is TGTGCCAGCTCACCACCGGACAGATTAGTGAAGACCCAGTACTTC. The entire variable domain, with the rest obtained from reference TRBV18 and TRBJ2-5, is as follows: NAGVMQNPRHLVRRRGQEARLRCSPMKGHSHVYWYRQLPEEGLKFMVYLQKENIIDESGMPKERFSAEFPKEGPSILRIQQVVRGDSAAYFCASSPPDRLVKTQYFGPGTRLLVL.

CDR3 bases: TGTGCCAGCAGCCAAGACCTTCTCGGGGGAAAGGGCTACACCTTC. It specifies CASSQDLLGGKGYTF. The chain combines TRBV14 with TRBJ1-2; perhaps TRBD1 as D (5 bases). The CDR3 sequence is 15 residues long. Between the trimmed V and J ends, which lost 0 bases and 8 bases, there was a span of 16 bases. Germline CDR1 reads SGHDN; CDR2 reads FVKESK.

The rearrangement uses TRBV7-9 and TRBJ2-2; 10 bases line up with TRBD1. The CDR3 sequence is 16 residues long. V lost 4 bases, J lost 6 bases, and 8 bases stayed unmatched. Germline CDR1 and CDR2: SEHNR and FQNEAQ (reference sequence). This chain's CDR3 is CASSSPGQGTAGELFF. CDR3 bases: TGTGCCAGCAGCTCGCCGGGACAGGGGACGGCCGGGGAGCTGTTTTTT.

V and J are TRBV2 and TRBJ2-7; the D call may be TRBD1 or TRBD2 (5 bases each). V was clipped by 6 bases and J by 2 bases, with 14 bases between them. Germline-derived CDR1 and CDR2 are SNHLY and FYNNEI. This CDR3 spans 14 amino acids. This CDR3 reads CASSVAGTTYEQYF. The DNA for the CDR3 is TGTGCCAGCAGCGTGGCCGGGACCACCTACGAGCAGTACTTC.

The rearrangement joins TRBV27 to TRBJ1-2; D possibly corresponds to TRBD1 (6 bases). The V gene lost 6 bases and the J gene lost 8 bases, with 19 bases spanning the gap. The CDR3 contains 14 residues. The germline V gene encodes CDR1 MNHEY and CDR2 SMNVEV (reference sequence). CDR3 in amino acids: CASRAGGKGEGYTF. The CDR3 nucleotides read TGTGCCAGCAGGGCGGGGGGGAAGGGGGAAGGCTACACCTTC.

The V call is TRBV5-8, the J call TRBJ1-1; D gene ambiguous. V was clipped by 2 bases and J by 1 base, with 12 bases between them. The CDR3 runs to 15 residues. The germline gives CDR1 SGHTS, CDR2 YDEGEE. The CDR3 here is CASSLWGTANTEAFF. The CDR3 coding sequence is TGTGCCAGCAGCTTATGGGGAACAGCGAACACTGAAGCTTTCTTT.